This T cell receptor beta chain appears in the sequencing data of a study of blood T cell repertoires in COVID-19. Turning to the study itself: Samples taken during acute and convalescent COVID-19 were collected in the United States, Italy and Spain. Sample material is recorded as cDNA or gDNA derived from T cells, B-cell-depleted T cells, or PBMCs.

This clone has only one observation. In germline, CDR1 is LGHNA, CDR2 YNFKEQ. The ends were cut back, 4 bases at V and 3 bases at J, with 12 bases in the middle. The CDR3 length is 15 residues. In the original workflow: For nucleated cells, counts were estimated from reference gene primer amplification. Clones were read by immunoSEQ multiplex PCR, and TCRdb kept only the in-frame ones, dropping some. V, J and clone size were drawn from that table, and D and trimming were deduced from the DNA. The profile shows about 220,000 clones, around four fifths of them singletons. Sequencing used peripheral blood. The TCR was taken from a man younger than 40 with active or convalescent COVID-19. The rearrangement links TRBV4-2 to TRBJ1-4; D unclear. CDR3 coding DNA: TGTGCCAGCAGCCCACGGGTGTTGGCTAATGAAAAACTGTTTTTT. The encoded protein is CASSPRVLANEKLFF.